A single sample gave rise to the 27 T cell receptor beta chains below, sequenced in a study of identical twins. TCRdb processed the 5' RACE reads anew with MiXCR; each CDR3 protein has one entry. The table has roughly 500,000 distinct CDR3 sequences, roughly a fifth seen once. The sample was also linked to a second study, of T cells expressing NK-cell markers.

The sample was CD4+ T cells sorted from blood. The receptors were gathered from a woman aged 18-29 years in good health.

The rearrangement links TRBV20-1 to TRBJ1-5; 8 bases map to TRBD1. The germline gives CDR1 DFQATT, CDR2 SNEGSKA (reference sequence). V lost 5 bases to trimming and J lost 4 bases; unmatched junction nucleotides: 4. This CDR3 comprises 13 residues. The DNA for the CDR3 is TGCAGTGCTGGGGACAGGCAAAATCAGCCCCAGCATTTT. Protein product: CSAGDRQNQPQHF.

This clonotype occurred a few times. V gene TRBV12-3 or TRBV12-4 combines with J gene TRBJ1-5; a weak D match, TRBD1 (6 bases). This CDR3 is 15 amino acids long. V dropped 7 bases and J dropped 6 bases, with 19 bases sitting between them. The CDR3 coding sequence is TGTGCCAGCACCCCCCTCCTGGGGGGCGGTCAGCCCCAGCATTTT. Translating gives CASTPLLGGGQPQHF.

This clonotype was seen only a few times. At one end, the junction sequence differs from germline, possibly due to a read error. The rearrangement joins TRBV7-2 to TRBJ2-7; D not certain. CDR1 SGHTA and CDR2 FQGNSA come from the germline V gene. The CDR3 totals 14 residues. CDR3 DNA: TGTGCCAGCAGCTTCACAGCCCTAGAACGGACCCCCCACTTC. This translates into CASSFTALERTPHF.

At least ten counts were recorded for this clonotype. The chain carries TRBV12-3 or TRBV12-4 and TRBJ2-1, with D perhaps assigned TRBD1 or TRBD2 (5 bases each). V gave up 2 bases and J gave up 10 bases, with 21 bases separating them. The CDR3 contains 16 residues. Here the CDR3 reads CASSLPPTVLTGEQFF. Here the CDR3 DNA reads TGTGCCAGCAGTTTACCCCCGACAGTTCTTACGGGAGAGCAGTTCTTC.

This clonotype showed up just a few times. The chain couples TRBV13 to TRBJ1-1, with D uncertain. Trimming stripped 1 base from V and 3 bases from J, with 9 bases between. CDR1 and CDR2 from the germline V gene are PRHDT and FYEKMQ (reference sequence). CDR3 length: 14 amino acids. The chain's CDR3 is CASSLERGDTEAFF. DNA for the CDR3: TGTGCCAGCAGCTTAGAACGTGGGGACACTGAAGCTTTCTTT.

The chain has TRBV5-5 and TRBJ2-5; TRBD1 might be the D (6 bases). Germline V gene sequence: CDR1 SGHKS, CDR2 YYEKEE (reference sequence). V was shortened by 1 base and J by 7 bases, with 17 bases between the two germline ends. This CDR3 region has 15 residues. The CDR3 bases are TGTGCCAGCAGCTTGTCGAACAGGGACATGGGGACCCAGTACTTC. Residues: CASSLSNRDMGTQYF.

This clonotype showed up many times. V and J are TRBV29-1 and TRBJ2-7; the D call may be TRBD1 or TRBD2 (5 bases each). V was trimmed by 6 bases and J by 6 bases, leaving 24 bases between them. The CDR3 is 15 amino acids. Germline-derived CDR1 and CDR2 are SQVTM and ANQGSEA. The CDR3 DNA sequence: TGCAGCGTCTGCCTAGTGCAGGGTGTCGGACTCGAGCAGTACTTC. Its translation: CSVCLVQGVGLEQYF.

This clonotype was observed many times. The CDR3 nucleotides read TGTGCCAGCAGGTGGGACTATGGCTACACCTTC. The encoded protein is CASRWDYGYTF. The gene calls are TRBV12-3 or TRBV12-4 and TRBJ1-2; D remains ambiguous. CDR3 length equals 11 residues. V gave up 6 bases and J gave up 3 bases, with 5 bases separating them.

The V and J genes are TRBV20-1 and TRBJ1-1; no clear D. Trimming stripped 5 bases from V and 2 bases from J, with 12 bases between. The germline V gene has CDR1 DFQATT and CDR2 SNEGSKA (reference sequence). The CDR3 covers 13 residues. This CDR3 is CSAPGWGNTEAFF. CDR3 sequence (DNA): TGCAGTGCTCCCGGGTGGGGAAACACTGAAGCTTTCTTT.

V is TRBV12-3 or TRBV12-4 and J is TRBJ2-5; D unclear. Deletions cut 7 bases from V and 1 base from J, with 13 bases between. The CDR3 contains 14 residues. The CDR3 DNA sequence: TGTGCCAGCAACGAAGGGCGGCCCCAAGAGACCCAGTACTTC. Translating gives CASNEGRPQETQYF.

This clonotype was detected a few times. The J gene is TRBJ1-5, the V gene TRBV10-3; 11 bases match TRBD1. Trimming cost V 8 bases and J 4 bases; bases outside gene matches: 4. In germline, CDR1 is ENHRY, CDR2 SYGVKD. This CDR3 spans 14 amino acids. The CDR3 spells CAIGGTGGNQPQHF. CDR3 coding DNA: TGTGCCATCGGGGGGACAGGGGGTAATCAGCCCCAGCATTTT.

The chain links TRBV11-2 to TRBJ2-1; TRBD2 matches 11 bases. This CDR3 is built from 16 residues. V gave up 5 bases and J gave up 9 bases; unmatched junction bases: 12. Looked up from germline, CDR1 is SGHAT and CDR2 is FQNNGV. In nucleotides, the CDR3 is TGTGCCAGCAGCCCCCATAGCGGGAGGGGGCGGGGTGAGCAGTTCTTC. Encoded protein: CASSPHSGRGRGEQFF. Using reference TRBV11-2 and TRBJ2-1 for the parts outside the CDR3, the full variable domain is EAGVAQSPRYKIIEKRQSVAFWCNPISGHATLYWYQQILGQGPKLLIQFQNNGVVDDSQLPKDRFSAERLKGVDSTLKIQPAKLEDSAVYLCASSPHSGRGRGEQFFGPGTRLTVL.

In the case of this clonotype: At one end the junction does not follow the germline gene, possibly because of a read error. The chain recombines TRBV7-6 with TRBJ2-1, with 7 bases aligning to TRBD2. The CDR3 consists of 17 residues. CDR1 and CDR2 (germline): SGHVS, FNYEAQ. This CDR3 is CASSLGSSGSSYNEQSF. CDR3 DNA: TGTGCCAGCAGCTTAGGTTCTAGCGGAAGCTCCTACAATGAGCAGTCCTTC.

The table lists this clonotype with a few counts. CDR3 region: CASSFGQSGTGELFF. In DNA, the CDR3 is TGTGCCAGCAGTTTCGGCCAGAGTGGTACCGGGGAGCTGTTTTTT. This chain joins TRBV12-3 or TRBV12-4 and TRBJ2-2, with unresolved D. Trimming stripped 3 bases from V and 5 bases from J, with 13 bases between. The CDR3 sequence is 15 residues long.

The rearrangement uses TRBV29-1 and TRBJ2-5, with D tentatively TRBD1 or TRBD2 (5 bases each). Trimming stripped 1 base from V and 5 bases from J, with 11 bases between. The CDR3 length is 13 residues. Germline CDR1 reads SQVTM; CDR2 reads ANQGSEA. CDR3: CSVEVSWGETQYF. The CDR3 bases are TGCAGCGTTGAAGTTTCTTGGGGGGAGACCCAGTACTTC. Filled out from reference TRBV29-1 and TRBJ2-5, the complete variable domain reads SAVISQKPSRDICQRGTSLTIQCQVDSQVTMMFWYRQQPGQSLTLIATANQGSEATYESGFVIDKFPISRPNLTFSTLTVSNMSPEDSSIYLCSVEVSWGETQYFGPGTRLLVL.

V gene TRBV7-6 combines with J gene TRBJ2-5, with a tentative D call TRBD2 (5 bases). Trimming pared 2 bases from V and 1 base from J, leaving 11 bases between. The CDR3 length is 15 residues. Germline V lookup: CDR1 SGHVS, CDR2 FNYEAQ. The CDR3 bases are TGTGCCAGCAGCTTAATCGGAGGCACCCAAGAGACCCAGTACTTC. Its translation: CASSLIGGTQETQYF.

Only a few counts were recorded for this clonotype. The J gene is TRBJ2-7, the V gene TRBV7-2, with a tentative D call TRBD2 (6 bases). Germline CDR1 reads SGHTA; CDR2 reads FQGNSA. Trimming shortened V by 4 bases and J by 4 bases, and 14 bases separated the two germline ends. The CDR3 covers 14 residues. The CDR3 region is CASSSSGGRYEQYF. The CDR3 DNA sequence: TGTGCCAGCAGCTCCTCTGGGGGGAGGTACGAGCAGTACTTC.

This clonotype was seen a handful of times. The chain employs TRBV20-1 and TRBJ2-3; TRBD2 matches at 10 bases. The V segment lost 8 bases and the J segment 2 bases; nucleotides outside the gene matches: 7. The CDR3 runs to 14 residues. Germline lookup yields CDR1 DFQATT and CDR2 SNEGSKA (reference sequence). The CDR3 region has the DNA TGCAGTTACAAGCGGGGGGGACTCACAGATACGCAGTATTTT. This codes for CSYKRGGLTDTQYF.

The rearrangement links TRBV5-5 to TRBJ2-5; D call uncertain. CDR1 is SGHKS, CDR2 YYEKEE, per germline (reference sequence). The CDR3 runs 13 residues. V lost 3 bases and J lost 3, with 9 bases in between. The CDR3 loop is CASSSYTKETQYF. The CDR3 nucleotides are TGTGCCAGCAGCTCCTACACTAAAGAGACCCAGTACTTC.

A few counts support this clonotype. J is TRBJ2-1 and V is TRBV12-3 or TRBV12-4; 12 bases map to TRBD2. The J segment lost 7 bases and the V segment lost 6 bases, leaving 7 bases of the junction unmatched. This CDR3 comprises 15 residues. The CDR3 DNA reads TGTGCCAGCAGACATGGACTAGCGGGAATGAATGAGCAGTTCTTC. This encodes CASRHGLAGMNEQFF.

The V and J genes are TRBV6-1 and TRBJ2-1, with D perhaps given as TRBD1 or TRBD2 (5 bases each). V was trimmed by 8 bases and J by 4 bases, leaving 18 bases between them. There are 15 residues in the CDR3. Germline V gene sequence: CDR1 MNHNS, CDR2 SASEGT. CDR3 sequence reads: CASGGSKTGYNEQFF. Written as DNA, the CDR3 is TGTGCCAGCGGGGGATCGAAGACTGGGTACAATGAGCAGTTCTTC.

There are a few counts of this clonotype. CDR3 protein: CSARPPGLDYEQYF. For the CDR3, the DNA is TGCAGTGCTAGACCCCCCGGACTAGACTACGAGCAGTACTTC. The V and J genes are TRBV20-1 and TRBJ2-7, with 7 nucleotides matching TRBD2. CDR1 and CDR2 (germline): DFQATT, SNEGSKA (reference sequence). The CDR3 totals 14 residues. The V and J ends lost 2 bases and 3 bases, in that order; junction bases with no gene match: 7.

This chain links TRBV13 with TRBJ2-3, with 10 bases aligning to TRBD2. This CDR3 contains 16 residues. V shed 5 bases, J shed 2 bases, and the junction held 7 bases outside the gene matches. The germline V gene has CDR1 PRHDT and CDR2 FYEKMQ (reference sequence). Written as DNA, the CDR3 is TGTGCCAGCAGCCTTAGCGGGGGGCTTCACACAGATACGCAGTATTTT. This codes for CASSLSGGLHTDTQYF.

The V and J genes are TRBV12-3 or TRBV12-4 and TRBJ2-7; D is possibly TRBD2 (6 bases). The ends were cut back, 0 bases at V and 7 bases at J, with 16 bases in the middle. This CDR3 is 15 amino acids long. CDR3 protein: CASSLASGFPGEQYF. CDR3 coding DNA: TGTGCCAGCAGTTTAGCGAGCGGGTTCCCGGGGGAGCAGTACTTC.

The V gene is TRBV4-3, the J gene TRBJ2-7, with D unclear. In germline, CDR1 is LGHNA, CDR2 YSLEER. This CDR3 spans 15 amino acids. With 0 bases removed from V and 0 bases from J, the gap between germline ends came to 9 bases. The chain's CDR3 is CASSQDAAASYEQYF. CDR3 DNA: TGCGCCAGCAGCCAAGATGCGGCGGCCTCCTACGAGCAGTACTTC.

The CDR3 region has the DNA TGTGCCAGCAGCCACGACAGGGACGACAATGAGCAGTTCTTC. Residues: CASSHDRDDNEQFF. The gene calls are TRBV7-2 and TRBJ2-1; 7 nucleotides line up with TRBD1. The V segment lost 5 bases and the J segment 5 bases; nucleotides outside the gene matches: 6. The CDR3 extends over 14 amino acids. The germline gives CDR1 SGHTA, CDR2 FQGNSA.

This clonotype was found many times. The chain links TRBV5-6 to TRBJ2-1; possibly TRBD1 or TRBD2 for D (5 bases each). V lost 2 bases, J lost 6 bases, and 9 bases lay in between. Germline V gene sequence: CDR1 SGHDT, CDR2 YYEEEE. The CDR3 sequence is 13 residues long. CDR3 DNA sequence: TGTGCCAGCAGCTTTTGGGGGTTCAATGAGCAGTTCTTC. Encoded protein: CASSFWGFNEQFF.